A selection of T cell receptor beta chains follows, all from one sample in a study of blood T cell repertoires in COVID-19. The table came from immunoSEQ multiplex PCR; TCRdb's copy has only in-frame clones and leaves some out. Of 80,000 to 100,000 clones listed, around 72% were seen once; the top ten hold around 22%. Sequencing input: peripheral blood. The receptors were sampled from a man aged 70 or older with acute or convalescent COVID-19. The CDR3 runs from the conserved cysteine through the conserved F or W. Each record gives: V gene, clone size, D gene, J gene, CDR3 DNA, CDR3 protein. D genes are given only for firm matches. The size of a clone is reported for some rows only, either as once, few or many, or as a class for expanded clones.

v_call: TRBV27
clone_size: -
d_call: -
j_call: TRBJ2-7
cdr3_nt: TGTGCCAGCAGATTCTCGTGGGACACGGTTCAGTACTTC
cdr3_aa: CASRFSWDTVQYF

v_call: TRBV11-2
clone_size: -
d_call: -
j_call: TRBJ1-3
cdr3_nt: TGTGCCAGCAGCTTTTCTCTCGGAAACACCATATATTTT
cdr3_aa: CASSFSLGNTIYF

v_call: TRBV12-3/TRBV12-4
clone_size: -
d_call: -
j_call: TRBJ1-5
cdr3_nt: TGTGCCAGCAGTTCTAGGAGTCGGCAGCCCCAGCATTTT
cdr3_aa: CASSSRSRQPQHF

v_call: TRBV12-5
clone_size: -
d_call: TRBD2
j_call: TRBJ2-3
cdr3_nt: TGTGCTAGTGGTTCGGGACTAGCGGGAGTAGTAGATACGCAGTATTTT
cdr3_aa: CASGSGLAGVVDTQYF

v_call: TRBV27
clone_size: few
d_call: TRBD1
j_call: TRBJ2-2
cdr3_nt: TGTGCCAGCAGGACAGGGGACGCCGGGGAGCTGTTTTTT
cdr3_aa: CASRTGDAGELFF

v_call: TRBV28
clone_size: -
d_call: TRBD1
j_call: TRBJ2-4
cdr3_nt: TGTGCCAGCAGTTTAGTAAACAGGGGGAACATTCAGTACTTC
cdr3_aa: CASSLVNRGNIQYF

v_call: TRBV6-2/TRBV6-3
clone_size: -
d_call: TRBD2
j_call: TRBJ2-4
cdr3_nt: TGTGCCAGCAGTTACGCGGGAGCTAGCATTCAGTACTTC
cdr3_aa: CASSYAGASIQYF

v_call: TRBV19
clone_size: -
d_call: TRBD1
j_call: TRBJ1-2
cdr3_nt: TGTGCCAGTAGGACAGGGGGCTGGGATGGCTACACCTTC
cdr3_aa: CASRTGGWDGYTF

v_call: TRBV5-5
clone_size: -
d_call: -
j_call: TRBJ2-1
cdr3_nt: TGTGCCAGCAGCTTGTGGGCCAACTCCTACAATGAGCAGTTCTTC
cdr3_aa: CASSLWANSYNEQFF

v_call: TRBV4-3
clone_size: -
d_call: -
j_call: TRBJ2-4
cdr3_nt: TGCGCCAGCAGCCAAGACTTAGGGGTAAACATTCAGTACTTC
cdr3_aa: CASSQDLGVNIQYF

v_call: TRBV27
clone_size: few
d_call: -
j_call: TRBJ2-1
cdr3_nt: TGTGCCAGCAGTTTGACAGGCCTTTACAATGAGCAGTTCTTC
cdr3_aa: CASSLTGLYNEQFF

v_call: TRBV19
clone_size: -
d_call: -
j_call: TRBJ1-2
cdr3_nt: TGTGCCAGTAGCCTGTCTCTCGTCTCGGATGGCTACACCTTC
cdr3_aa: CASSLSLVSDGYTF

v_call: TRBV27
clone_size: -
d_call: TRBD2
j_call: TRBJ2-2
cdr3_nt: TGTGCCAGCAGCCTATTCTCCCTCTCTGGCGGGAGGATCACCGGGGAGCTGTTTTTT
cdr3_aa: CASSLFSLSGGRITGELFF

v_call: TRBV2
clone_size: -
d_call: -
j_call: TRBJ2-2
cdr3_nt: TGTGCCAGCAGATGGGCACAGCTGAACACCGGGGAGCTGTTTTTT
cdr3_aa: CASRWAQLNTGELFF

v_call: TRBV11-3
clone_size: -
d_call: -
j_call: TRBJ2-6
cdr3_nt: TGTGCCAGCAGCCCCCGGGGCTCTGGGGCCAACGTCCTGACTTTC
cdr3_aa: CASSPRGSGANVLTF

v_call: TRBV18
clone_size: -
d_call: TRBD1
j_call: TRBJ2-5
cdr3_nt: TGTGCCAGCTCACCACCGTTCCAGGGGGCGCGGGAGACCCAGTACTTC
cdr3_aa: CASSPPFQGARETQYF

v_call: TRBV7-2
clone_size: -
d_call: TRBD1
j_call: TRBJ2-3
cdr3_nt: TGTGCCAGCAGTCTCGACAGGGGCACAGATACGCAGTATTTT
cdr3_aa: CASSLDRGTDTQYF

v_call: TRBV6-4
clone_size: -
d_call: TRBD1
j_call: TRBJ1-2
cdr3_nt: TGTGCCAGCAGTGGGGACAGGGGGCAAGGCTACACCTTC
cdr3_aa: CASSGDRGQGYTF

v_call: TRBV6-2/TRBV6-3
clone_size: -
d_call: -
j_call: TRBJ2-7
cdr3_nt: TGTGCCAGCACCCCCGGAGGGACAGCCTACGAGCAGTACTTC
cdr3_aa: CASTPGGTAYEQYF

v_call: TRBV7-8
clone_size: -
d_call: -
j_call: TRBJ1-4
cdr3_nt: TGTGCCAGCAGCTTAGGTCTCGCTCAAAGCGAAAAACTGTTTTTT
cdr3_aa: CASSLGLAQSEKLFF

v_call: TRBV5-1
clone_size: -
d_call: -
j_call: TRBJ2-7
cdr3_nt: TGCGCCAGCAGCTTTTTGACAGGCGGAGTTTACGAGCAGTACTTC
cdr3_aa: CASSFLTGGVYEQYF

v_call: TRBV7-8
clone_size: -
d_call: -
j_call: TRBJ2-1
cdr3_nt: TGTGCCAGCAGCGCTGAGATCCTAGGATCCTACAATGAGCAGTTCTTC
cdr3_aa: CASSAEILGSYNEQFF

v_call: TRBV19
clone_size: -
d_call: -
j_call: TRBJ1-3
cdr3_nt: TGTGCCAGTAGGGACTTGGGTTACGGAAACACCATATATTTT
cdr3_aa: CASRDLGYGNTIYF

v_call: TRBV6-1
clone_size: -
d_call: -
j_call: TRBJ2-3
cdr3_nt: TGTGCCAGCAAGCGGGACACCAGTCCAGATACGCAGTATTTT
cdr3_aa: CASKRDTSPDTQYF

v_call: TRBV9
clone_size: -
d_call: TRBD2
j_call: TRBJ2-1
cdr3_nt: TGTGCCAGCAGCGTGCCCTTCACGGGGGAGGGCCAGAATGAGCAGTTCTTC
cdr3_aa: CASSVPFTGEGQNEQFF

v_call: TRBV24-1
clone_size: -
d_call: TRBD1
j_call: TRBJ2-1
cdr3_nt: TGTGCCACCAGCCCAAGAAGGGGGACAGGGTTGTTCTTC
cdr3_aa: CATSPRRGTGLFF

v_call: TRBV6-5
clone_size: -
d_call: -
j_call: TRBJ1-1
cdr3_nt: TGTGCCAGCAGTTACACCCTGAGTCGAACTGAAGCTTTCTTT
cdr3_aa: CASSYTLSRTEAFF

v_call: TRBV28
clone_size: -
d_call: -
j_call: TRBJ2-3
cdr3_nt: TGTGCCAGCAGGGATGAGGGGGTGTGGGGCACAGATACGCAGTATTTT
cdr3_aa: CASRDEGVWGTDTQYF

v_call: TRBV14
clone_size: -
d_call: TRBD2
j_call: TRBJ2-2
cdr3_nt: TGTGCCAGCAGCCTGGGACTAGCGGGTGCGGCCGGGGAGCTGTTTTTT
cdr3_aa: CASSLGLAGAAGELFF

v_call: TRBV16
clone_size: -
d_call: TRBD1
j_call: TRBJ2-2
cdr3_nt: TGTGCCAGCAGCTGGACAGGGGGCGTATTGGCCGGGGAGCTGTTTTTT
cdr3_aa: CASSWTGGVLAGELFF

v_call: TRBV5-1
clone_size: -
d_call: -
j_call: TRBJ1-2
cdr3_nt: TGCGCCAGCAGCCCCACGGGGGGCCTAGGCTATGGCTACACCTTC
cdr3_aa: CASSPTGGLGYGYTF

v_call: TRBV6-5
clone_size: few
d_call: TRBD2
j_call: TRBJ2-7
cdr3_nt: TGTGCCAGCAGTACCGGACTAGCGGGATCTTACGAGCAGTACTTC
cdr3_aa: CASSTGLAGSYEQYF

v_call: TRBV14
clone_size: -
d_call: -
j_call: TRBJ1-5
cdr3_nt: TGTGCCAGCAGCCCCGGTAGCAATCAGCCCCAGCATTTT
cdr3_aa: CASSPGSNQPQHF

v_call: TRBV19
clone_size: -
d_call: TRBD1
j_call: TRBJ2-5
cdr3_nt: TGTGCCAGTAGTATGGGACAGGGAACCTACCAAGAGACCCAGTACTTC
cdr3_aa: CASSMGQGTYQETQYF

v_call: TRBV6-2/TRBV6-3
clone_size: -
d_call: -
j_call: TRBJ1-5
cdr3_nt: TGTGCCAGCAGCCTCCTCCCAACGTTGGCAGGCGGGGATCAGCCCCAGCATTTT
cdr3_aa: CASSLLPTLAGGDQPQHF

v_call: TRBV2
clone_size: once
d_call: TRBD2
j_call: TRBJ2-5
cdr3_nt: TGTGCCAGCAGGGGACTAGCGGGAGGGCAAGAGACCCAGTACTTC
cdr3_aa: CASRGLAGGQETQYF

v_call: TRBV3-1/TRBV3-2
clone_size: few
d_call: TRBD1
j_call: TRBJ1-2
cdr3_nt: TGTGCCAGCAGCCGATTACTGAGGACAGGGTATGGCTACACCTTC
cdr3_aa: CASSRLLRTGYGYTF

v_call: TRBV28
clone_size: -
d_call: TRBD2
j_call: TRBJ2-7
cdr3_nt: TGTGCCAGCACTGGAGCGGGAACAACCTACCTCTCCTACGAGCAGTACTTC
cdr3_aa: CASTGAGTTYLSYEQYF

v_call: TRBV4-2
clone_size: -
d_call: -
j_call: TRBJ2-5
cdr3_nt: TGTGCCAGCAGCCAAGCCGCTCGGGGGTCTCAAGAGACCCAGTACTTC
cdr3_aa: CASSQAARGSQETQYF

v_call: TRBV3-1/TRBV3-2
clone_size: -
d_call: TRBD2
j_call: TRBJ2-7
cdr3_nt: TGTGCCAGCAGCCAAAGCGGGAGATATGAGCAGTACTTC
cdr3_aa: CASSQSGRYEQYF

v_call: TRBV9
clone_size: -
d_call: -
j_call: TRBJ1-2
cdr3_nt: TGTGCCAGCAGCATAAGTTCTCGGGGGGGCGCGGACTATGGCTACACCTTC
cdr3_aa: CASSISSRGGADYGYTF

v_call: TRBV7-2
clone_size: -
d_call: -
j_call: TRBJ1-1
cdr3_nt: TGTGCCAGCAGCCCTCGGCAGGGGCATAAGGTGGAGGCTTTCTTT
cdr3_aa: CASSPRQGHKVEAFF

v_call: TRBV4-3
clone_size: many
d_call: -
j_call: TRBJ1-1
cdr3_nt: TGCGCCAGCAGCCAAGGTTTACAGGTCAACACTGAAGCTTTCTTT
cdr3_aa: CASSQGLQVNTEAFF

v_call: TRBV28
clone_size: -
d_call: TRBD2
j_call: TRBJ2-1
cdr3_nt: TGTGCCAGCAGCCCCGCCGCTAGCGGGAGTTACAATGAGCAGTTCTTC
cdr3_aa: CASSPAASGSYNEQFF

v_call: TRBV27
clone_size: -
d_call: TRBD1
j_call: TRBJ1-2
cdr3_nt: TGTGCCAGCAGTTTTCCCGGACAGGCAATTTATGGCTACACCTTC
cdr3_aa: CASSFPGQAIYGYTF